The next 14 T cell receptor beta chains were all read from a single sample in a study of early T cells in non-severe SARS-CoV-2 infection. TCRdb used MiXCR to reprocess the 5' RACE reads, holding one entry per CDR3 protein. Of almost 85,000 distinct CDR3 sequences in the sample, about an eighth were seen once. Sequences were obtained from whole blood. These receptors all stem from an adult who was a healthcare worker with PCR-confirmed SARS-CoV-2 infection or an uninfected control (not recorded which).

This clonotype was found a few times. The gene calls are TRBV7-3 and TRBJ2-2; TRBD2 agrees at 13 bases. Unmatched junction bases numbered 6, after V lost 5 bases and J lost 6 bases. In germline, CDR1 is SGHTA, CDR2 FQGTGA. This CDR3 spans 16 amino acids. CDR3 residues: CASSTPTSGGPGELFF. DNA for the CDR3: TGTGCCAGCAGCACCCCGACTAGCGGGGGGCCCGGGGAGCTGTTTTTT.

J is TRBJ2-7 and V is TRBV18, with 7 bases matching TRBD1. CDR1 is KGHSH and CDR2 is LQKENI in the germline V gene. CDR3 size: 14 residues. The junction had 4 bases not matched to a gene; V was cut back by 3 bases and J by 2 bases. The chain's CDR3 is CASSPGQTTYEQYF. CDR3 DNA: TGTGCCAGCTCACCGGGACAGACGACCTACGAGCAGTACTTC.

This clonotype was counted ten times or more. The chain has TRBV12-3 or TRBV12-4 and TRBJ1-1; D call uncertain. Deletions cut 3 bases from V and 0 bases from J, with 8 bases between. There are 14 residues in the CDR3. The CDR3 loop is CASSFGQLNTEAFF. CDR3 DNA sequence: TGTGCCAGCAGTTTTGGGCAATTGAACACTGAAGCTTTCTTT.

A note on this clonotype: A much more abundant neighbour one base away suggests this may be a read error. V is TRBV18 and J is TRBJ1-3; a possible D gene is TRBD1 (5 bases). The germline V gene encodes CDR1 KGHSH and CDR2 LQKENI. The CDR3 is 14 residues long. CDR3: CVSSPRGSGNTIYF. In DNA form, the CDR3 reads TGTGTCAGCTCACCAAGGGGTTCTGGAAACACCATATATTTT.

This clonotype has a count of ten or more. This chain joins TRBV9 and TRBJ2-1; 9 positions agree with TRBD2. This CDR3 comprises 19 residues. Germline trimming cut 3 bases from V and 0 bases from J; bases unmatched to any gene: 13. Looked up from germline, CDR1 is SGDLS and CDR2 is YYNGEE. CDR3 sequence (DNA): TGTGCCAGCAGCGGAAGGGCTAGCGGGGCTTCGAGCTCCTACAATGAGCAGTTCTTC. This sequence encodes CASSGRASGASSSYNEQFF.

The sample holds many counts of this clonotype. J is TRBJ2-6 and V is TRBV3-1, with D possibly matching TRBD2 (5 bases). This CDR3 has 16 residues. The V and J ends lost 1 base and 1 base respectively, with 8 bases between them. Germline CDR1 reads LGHDT; CDR2 reads YNNKEL (reference sequence). The CDR3 DNA reads as TGTGCCAGCAGCCAAGGGGGAGTATCTGGGGCCAACGTCCTGACTTTC. Translating it yields CASSQGGVSGANVLTF.

This clonotype was observed once. J is TRBJ2-7 and V is TRBV28; D is uncertain. The CDR3 sequence is 13 residues long. Trimming left V 4 bases short and J 5 bases short, with 12 bases between. Germline CDR1 and CDR2: MDHEN and SYDVKM. CDR3 loop: CASSSPQRDEQYF. The CDR3 nucleotides read TGTGCCAGCAGTTCCCCTCAGAGAGACGAGCAGTACTTC.

The rearrangement uses TRBV28 and TRBJ1-2; D is ambiguous. V was shortened by 11 bases and J by 10 bases, with 17 bases between the two germline ends. CDR3 length: 11 residues. Per germline, CDR1 MDHEN and CDR2 SYDVKM. The CDR3 here is CASLGIVDYTF. In DNA form, the CDR3 reads TGTGCCTCCCTCGGTATCGTTGACTACACCTTC.

The chain joins TRBV7-3 to TRBJ2-3, with 7 bases that match TRBD2. The CDR3 consists of 14 residues. V lost 2 bases to trimming and J lost 6 bases; unmatched junction nucleotides: 5. Germline CDR1 is SGHTA and CDR2 is FQGTGA. The CDR3 DNA is TGTGCCAGCAGCTTAGGGACTATCGGGGATACGCAGTATTTT. Its protein is CASSLGTIGDTQYF. The whole variable domain, filled in from reference TRBV7-3 and TRBJ2-3, reads GAGVSQTPSNKVTEKGKYVELRCDPISGHTALYWYRQSLGQGPEFLIYFQGTGAADDSGLPNDRFFAVRPEGSVSTLKIQRTERGDSAVYLCASSLGTIGDTQYFGPGTRLTVL.

This clonotype has ten or more counts. The V and J genes are TRBV7-9 and TRBJ1-1; D not certain. The V end was cut by 8 bases, the J end by 10 bases, with 20 bases between. This CDR3 contains 13 residues. Germline V gene data show CDR1 as SEHNR and CDR2 as FQNEAQ (reference sequence). CDR3 in amino acids: CASSRAAPAGAFF. The CDR3 DNA follows: TGTGCCAGCTCAAGGGCCGCCCCGGCGGGAGCTTTCTTT.

This clonotype appeared a few times. The chain couples TRBV7-8 to TRBJ1-4; tentatively, D is TRBD1 (6 bases). This CDR3 has 15 amino acids. Per the germline V gene, CDR1 is SGHVS and CDR2 is FQNEAQ. Trimming left V 4 bases short and J 8 bases short, with 17 bases between. CDR3 nucleotide sequence: TGTGCCAGCAGCTCTCCCGGGCAGGGGAGAGAAAAACTGTTTTTT. Translation: CASSSPGQGREKLFF. Full variable domain (outside the CDR3, taken from reference TRBV7-8 and TRBJ1-4): GAGVSQSPRYKVAKRGQDVALRCDPISGHVSLFWYQQALGQGPEFLTYFQNEAQLDKSGLPSDRFFAERPEGSVSTLKIQRTQQEDSAVYLCASSSPGQGREKLFFGSGTQLSVL.

This clonotype was recorded many times. The chain recombines TRBV6-1 with TRBJ1-1; D is undetermined. The V gene's germline CDR1 is MNHNS and CDR2 SASEGT. Between the trimmed V and J ends, which lost 2 bases and 1 base, there was a span of 11 bases. The CDR3 contains 15 residues. The CDR3 here is CASSERSASNTEAFF. CDR3 in DNA: TGTGCCAGCAGTGAAAGGTCAGCCTCGAACACTGAAGCTTTCTTT.

This clonotype was seen more than once but under ten times. The V and J genes are TRBV29-1 and TRBJ1-2; D perhaps matches TRBD1 (5 bases). Germline-derived CDR1 and CDR2 are SQVTM and ANQGSEA. V shed 4 bases and J shed 4 bases, with 13 bases lying between them. The CDR3 totals 13 residues. The CDR3 DNA sequence: TGCAGCGTTGCCAGAGGACAAGCCTATGGCTACACCTTC. Translating it yields CSVARGQAYGYTF.

This clonotype was observed at least ten times. Sequence at one end of the junction differs from germline and may be a read error. CDR3 protein: CASTGQVEGPPIF. The CDR3 region has the DNA TGTGCCAGCACAGGGCAGGTGGAGGGGCCGCCCATCTTC. The chain employs TRBV28 and TRBJ2-4; the D gene is possibly TRBD2 (6 bases). Germline V gene sequence: CDR1 MDHEN, CDR2 SYDVKM. The CDR3 totals 13 residues.